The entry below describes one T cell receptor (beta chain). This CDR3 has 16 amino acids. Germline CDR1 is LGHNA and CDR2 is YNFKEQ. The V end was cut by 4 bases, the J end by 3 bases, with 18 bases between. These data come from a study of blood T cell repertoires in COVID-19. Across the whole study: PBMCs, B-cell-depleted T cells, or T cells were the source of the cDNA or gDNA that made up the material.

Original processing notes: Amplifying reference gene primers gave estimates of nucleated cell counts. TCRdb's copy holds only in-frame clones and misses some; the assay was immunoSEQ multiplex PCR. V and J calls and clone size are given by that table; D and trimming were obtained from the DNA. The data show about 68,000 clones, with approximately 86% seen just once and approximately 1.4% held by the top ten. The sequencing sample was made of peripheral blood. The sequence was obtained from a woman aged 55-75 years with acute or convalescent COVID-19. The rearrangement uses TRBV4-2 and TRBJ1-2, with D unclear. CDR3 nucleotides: TGTGCCAGCAGCCCTTCAGGCGAGGGCTGGGACTATGGCTACACCTTC. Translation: CASSPSGEGWDYGYTF.